This T cell receptor beta chain was captured in a study of PD-1 blockade in classical Hodgkin lymphoma (dated by TCRdb to 2018 to 2020). A note on the overall study: Nivolumab dosing was 3 mg/kg intravenously every 2 weeks, continuing until either disease progression or unacceptable toxicity. The study used CyTOF and TCR beta sequencing to define a peripheral blood immune signature of response to PD-1 blockade in classical Hodgkin lymphoma.

From cysteine to phenylalanine, the CDR3 is 14 amino acids long. Of the read, only the CDR3 DNA is kept; its 42 bases are in frame from base 1. Trimming at the junction amounts to 5 bases on V and 8 bases on J, and the germline ends lie 18 bases apart. According to the germline V gene, CDR1 reads SGHTA and CDR2 reads FQGNSA. The Qiagen DNeasy kit was used to extract genomic DNA both from unsorted PBMCs and from the negatively selected CD4+ and CD8+ fractions. Using primers that anneal to V and J segments, immunoSEQ multiplex PCR amplified the TCR beta CDR3 regions. Amplification bias was minimized using a synthetic immune receptor repertoire, and residual bias was removed computationally after sequencing. The paper's processing steps were these. Custom Python scripts were used to quantify repertoire diversity as the Shannon entropy index. Unsorted, CD4+ and CD8+ repertoires were examined separately, except in combined analyses, for which CD4+ and CD8+ sequences were merged in silico. A clone was considered expanded if an increase in frequency of at least 2-fold after treatment relative to C1D1 was found, and a pseudocount of 0.5 was applied to clones undetected at baseline. Clones with 0 or 1 copy at C1D1 were defined as singleton clones, while clones with 2 or more copies were defined as non-singleton clones. By matching protein sequences in sorted samples from the same patient, clones expanded in unsorted samples were annotated as CD4+, CD8+ or unknown. Wilcoxon tests on paired samples were used to test diversity changes from C1D1 to C4D1. Not all clones reach the TCRdb copy of this immuneACCESS table, which keeps in-frame sequences only. Checked studies attribute under half of the gap to unresolved V genes and leave the rest unexplained. The D gene and trimming were derived from the DNA, and the V and J assignments and clone size from that table. Within this sample are roughly 50,000 clones, with 86% of them counted one time only. The ten largest clones capture roughly 7% of the sample.

Findings and caveats that apply to the study as a whole: Lower diversity was observed in patients in whom nivolumab was started less than 1 year after ASCT, and these patients were excluded from later analyses so that confounding by immune reconstitution would be avoided. Trial patients achieving complete response had baseline diversity similar to newly diagnosed patients, whereas partial responders and progressors had significantly lower diversity. CD4+ but not CD8+ TCR diversity rose significantly by C4D1 (p=0.0027 vs p=0.16), most apparent in complete responders (p=0.02). Only a single clinical trial cohort was studied, and what caused the repertoire differences, possibly disease activity or prior therapy, remained undefined. Newly diagnosed patients were reported to have lower baseline TCR diversity than healthy donors, and relapsed/refractory patients were reported to have lower baseline TCR diversity still.

With respect to this clone: Its recognized antigen is unknown. The sample holds no much larger clone one base away, and base qualities are not on file.

The time point tag for this specimen amounts to: cycle 4 day 1 (C4D1), after less than 7 weeks of nivolumab. Every trial patient had relapsed following autologous stem cell transplantation, and prior brentuximab vedotin exposure was what differed among cohorts A, B and C. A total of about 51 patients with relapsed/refractory classical Hodgkin lymphoma made up the trial cohort, and each patient's best overall response was complete response, partial response or progressive disease. Trial patients were treated with single-agent nivolumab in the multi-cohort phase II CheckMate 205 trial. An independent review committee assessed best overall response using the 2007 International Working Group response criteria. Trial PBMCs were collected immediately before nivolumab initiation (C1D1) and during therapy at cycle 2 day 1 and cycle 4 day 1. After peripheral blood was drawn into 8 mL Vacutainer Cell Preparation Tubes, PBMCs were isolated by centrifugation and then cryopreserved.

The source is a human donor with classical Hodgkin lymphoma. The rearranged chain carries TRBV7-2 and TRBJ1-2; the D gene identity is not certain. Material: peripheral blood mononuclear cells (PBMCs), obtained before the fourth cycle of nivolumab. Here the CDR3 is given as CASSTLRRVGGYTF. The DNA reads as follows: TGTGCCAGCAGCACTCTCCGGAGGGTGGGAGGCTACACCTTC.